The next 23 T cell receptor beta chains were all read from a single sample in a study of T cell responses to AZD1222 COVID-19 vaccine. The data were produced by immunoSEQ multiplex PCR, yet TCRdb's version contains in-frame clones alone and is incomplete. This sample has under 130,000 clones, with roughly 90% found just once. The input for sequencing was peripheral blood, taken on day 0 of AZD1222 vaccination. These receptors came from an adult in good health.

V is TRBV29-1 and J is TRBJ2-1; 10 bases fit TRBD1. Germline loops: CDR1 SQVTM, CDR2 ANQGSEA. The trim removed 0 bases at V and 4 bases at J, leaving 9 bases unmatched. The CDR3 loop spans 17 amino acids. The CDR3 DNA follows: TGCAGCGTTGAAGACCCGGCGGGACAGGGGTCGTACAATGAGCAGTTCTTC. Translation: CSVEDPAGQGSYNEQFF.

J is TRBJ2-5 and V is TRBV12-5, with D unclear. From germline, CDR1 is LGHNT and CDR2 FRNRAP. V was shortened by 5 bases and J by 5 bases, with 12 bases between the two germline ends. This CDR3 spans 13 amino acids. The CDR3 DNA sequence: TGTGCTAGTGGTCGTAACCTAGGGGAGACCCAGTACTTC. Encoded protein: CASGRNLGETQYF.

The CDR3 spells CASSQGSGPRGYTF. The CDR3 region has the DNA TGTGCCAGCAGCCAAGGGTCCGGCCCGAGAGGCTACACCTTC. V is TRBV4-2 and J is TRBJ1-2, with D unclear. The V and J ends lost 1 base and 8 bases respectively, with 14 bases between them. This CDR3 region has 14 residues. CDR1 and CDR2 from the germline V gene are LGHNA and YNFKEQ.

The gene calls are TRBV9 and TRBJ1-2, with a weak D call TRBD1 (5 bases). The CDR3 is 13 residues long. Germline V gene lookup returns CDR1 SGDLS and CDR2 YYNGEE. Trimming removed 0 bases at V and 4 bases at J, with 7 bases between. In nucleotides, the CDR3 is TGTGCCAGCAGCGTAGGTACAGGCTATGGCTACACCTTC. This sequence encodes CASSVGTGYGYTF.

The chain links TRBV19 to TRBJ1-5; D is unresolved. CDR1 and CDR2 (germline): LNHDA, SQIVND (reference sequence). V gave up 5 bases and J gave up 0 bases, with 8 bases separating them. The CDR3 contains 14 residues. CDR3 DNA sequence: TGTGCCAGTAGTTATTCGGATAGCAATCAGCCCCAGCATTTT. Its protein product is CASSYSDSNQPQHF.

This clone was picked up a small number of times. The chain is built from TRBV13 and TRBJ2-2; D ambiguous. The germline V gene has CDR1 PRHDT and CDR2 FYEKMQ (reference sequence). V gave up 4 bases and J gave up 6 bases, with 15 bases separating them. The CDR3 sequence is 15 residues long. CDR3 bases: TGTGCCAGCAGCTCCTCGAAGGGTTTGGCCGGGGAGCTGTTTTTT. Amino acids: CASSSSKGLAGELFF.

The chain uses TRBV6-4 and TRBJ2-3, with TRBD2 identical over 10 bases. This CDR3 has 16 residues. V trimming: 0 bases; J trimming: 5 bases; junction bases outside the gene matches: 5. Germline V gene lookup returns CDR1 MRHNA and CDR2 SNTAGT. CDR3 in amino acids: CASSDSAASGGDTQYF. CDR3 DNA: TGTGCCAGCAGTGACTCGGCGGCTAGCGGGGGAGATACGCAGTATTTT.

The chain employs TRBV12-3 or TRBV12-4 and TRBJ2-5, with unresolved D. The V gene lost 4 bases and the J gene lost 2 bases, with 2 bases spanning the gap. The CDR3 consists of 11 residues. The CDR3 sequence: CASSSQETQYF. Here the CDR3 DNA reads TGTGCCAGCAGTTCTCAAGAGACCCAGTACTTC.

The chain is built from TRBV14 and TRBJ1-1; D gene unclear. The CDR3 is 14 amino acids. Trimming took off 1 base at V and 5 bases at J, with 11 bases between the two ends. Germline CDR1 is SGHDN and CDR2 is FVKESK. The chain's CDR3 is CASSQGYRWTEAFF. DNA for the CDR3: TGTGCCAGCAGCCAAGGTTACAGATGGACTGAAGCTTTCTTT.

This rearrangement joins TRBV7-2 to TRBJ1-5, with a weak D call TRBD1 (5 bases). Germline V CDR1 and CDR2: SGHTA, FQGNSA. V was cut by 5 bases and J by 2 bases, with 16 bases left in between. The length of the CDR3 is 16 residues. The CDR3 DNA follows: TGTGCCAGCAGCCCCCGGGGGTTTTTGGGCAATCAGCCCCAGCATTTT. Translating gives CASSPRGFLGNQPQHF. Together with reference TRBV7-2 and TRBJ1-5, the CDR3 gives the full variable domain: GAGVSQSPSNKVTEKGKDVELRCDPISGHTALYWYRQSLGQGLEFLIYFQGNSAPDKSGLPSDRFSAERTGGSVSTLTIQRTQQEDSAVYLCASSPRGFLGNQPQHFGDGTRLSIL.

V and J are TRBV11-2 and TRBJ2-5; 8 bases are shared with TRBD2. V was clipped by 5 bases and J by 1 base; unmatched bases: 9. In germline, CDR1 is SGHAT, CDR2 FQNNGV. The CDR3 has 16 residues. The CDR3 region is CASSLGGSGTQETQYF. The CDR3 DNA sequence: TGTGCCAGCAGCCTCGGAGGTAGCGGGACCCAAGAGACCCAGTACTTC.

The rearrangement uses TRBV10-3 and TRBJ2-5, with TRBD2 matching over 7 bases. Germline V gene data show CDR1 as ENHRY and CDR2 as SYGVKD. V lost 8 bases, J lost 4 bases, and 1 base stayed unmatched. CDR3 size: 11 residues. DNA for the CDR3: TGTGCCATCTCGGGGGGAGAGACCCAGTACTTC. Its protein is CAISGGETQYF.

This clone was seen a few times. This rearrangement joins TRBV28 to TRBJ2-6, with TRBD1 identical over 8 bases. The V segment lost 10 bases and the J segment 3 bases; nucleotides outside the gene matches: 17. The CDR3 has 18 residues. The germline V gene has CDR1 MDHEN and CDR2 SYDVKM. CDR3 sequence: CATTGAAGGLSGANVLTF. The DNA for the CDR3 is TGTGCCACCACAGGGGCGGCAGGGGGCTTAAGTGGGGCCAACGTCCTGACTTTC.

The J gene is TRBJ2-7, the V gene TRBV4-2, with D perhaps matching TRBD1 (6 bases). Germline V lookup: CDR1 LGHNA, CDR2 YNFKEQ. V gave up 4 bases and J gave up 0 bases, with 16 bases separating them. The CDR3 spans 16 residues. CDR3 sequence: CASSPKGTPSSYEQYF. CDR3 bases: TGTGCCAGCAGCCCCAAGGGGACACCATCCTCCTACGAGCAGTACTTC.

The chain joins TRBV7-9 to TRBJ2-5, with D perhaps TRBD1 or TRBD2 (5 bases each). CDR1 is SEHNR and CDR2 is FQNEAQ in the germline V gene (reference sequence). The germline V and J ends were trimmed by 2 bases and 1 base, with 8 bases remaining between them. The CDR3 runs 14 residues. For the CDR3, the DNA is TGTGCCAGCAGCTTACAGGGACGCCAAGAGACCCAGTACTTC. Its translation: CASSLQGRQETQYF.

The J gene is TRBJ2-2, the V gene TRBV24-1; no reliable D call. Germline lookup yields CDR1 KGHDR and CDR2 SFDVKD. Trimming left V 6 bases short and J 7 bases short, with 5 bases between. The CDR3 spans 11 residues. Here the CDR3 DNA reads TGTGCCACCAGTATATACGGGGAGCTGTTTTTT. Its protein product is CATSIYGELFF.

This clone was observed a single time. The chain couples TRBV7-9 to TRBJ1-1; TRBD1 aligns across 9 bases. The germline gives CDR1 SEHNR, CDR2 FQNEAQ (reference sequence). The J segment lost 7 bases and the V segment lost 3 bases, leaving 9 bases of the junction unmatched. This CDR3 has 15 residues. This CDR3 is CASSFTGGDGGEAFF. In DNA, the CDR3 is TGTGCCAGCAGCTTTACAGGGGGCGATGGCGGTGAAGCTTTCTTT.

This sequence joins TRBV7-2 and TRBJ2-1; perhaps TRBD2 as D (6 bases). Germline assignment: CDR1 SGHTA and CDR2 FQGNSA. Trimming removed 3 bases from V and 2 bases from J, with 11 bases in between. CDR3 length equals 15 residues. This CDR3 reads CASSLWPGAYNEQFF. CDR3 coding DNA: TGTGCCAGCAGCTTGTGGCCGGGGGCCTACAATGAGCAGTTCTTC.

The V gene is TRBV6-5, the J gene TRBJ1-1; D perhaps matches TRBD1 (6 bases). Germline assignment: CDR1 MNHEY and CDR2 SVGAGI. V was pared by 5 bases and J by 5 bases, with 12 bases between. This CDR3 spans 13 amino acids. The CDR3 loop is CASSRRRGTEAFF. CDR3 bases: TGTGCCAGCAGTCGTAGAAGGGGGACTGAAGCTTTCTTT.

The chain joins TRBV5-1 to TRBJ1-4; 7 bases align to TRBD1. The germline V gene encodes CDR1 SGHRS and CDR2 YFSETQ. The CDR3 is 15 amino acids. V dropped 3 bases and J dropped 4; count of bases not matched to a gene: 6. The CDR3 loop reads CASSSGTDLNEKLFF. For the CDR3, the DNA is TGCGCCAGCAGCTCCGGGACAGACCTTAATGAAAAACTGTTTTTT. Variable domain in full (rest from reference TRBV5-1 and TRBJ1-4): KAGVTQTPRYLIKTRGQQVTLSCSPISGHRSVSWYQQTPGQGLQFLFEYFSETQRNKGNFPGRFSGRQFSNSRSEMNVSTLELGDSALYLCASSSGTDLNEKLFFGSGTQLSVL.

The rearrangement joins TRBV11-2 to TRBJ2-1; 8 bases are shared with TRBD2. The CDR3 spans 15 residues. With V trimmed by 5 bases and J by 8 bases, 11 bases remained unmatched. CDR1 and CDR2 from the germline V gene are SGHAT and FQNNGV. CDR3 amino acids: CASSISGVGSHEQFF. For the CDR3, the DNA is TGTGCCAGCAGCATTAGCGGGGTAGGGAGTCATGAGCAGTTCTTC.

This clone was seen a handful of times. The rearrangement links TRBV19 to TRBJ1-1; 10 positions match TRBD1. In germline, CDR1 is LNHDA, CDR2 SQIVND (reference sequence). This CDR3 spans 14 amino acids. The V and J ends lost 5 bases and 4 bases, in that order; junction bases with no gene match: 4. CDR3 DNA sequence: TGTGCCAGTAGTGCCGGACAGGGGGTCACTGAAGCTTTCTTT. Translated: CASSAGQGVTEAFF.

This sequence joins TRBV28 and TRBJ1-6; D gene unclear. Germline CDR1 is MDHEN and CDR2 is SYDVKM. V gave up 8 bases and J gave up 6 bases, with 14 bases separating them. The CDR3 is 14 amino acids. CDR3 coding DNA: TGTGCCAGCGCCCTAGGAGGGTTTAATTCACCCCTCCACTTT. Residues: CASALGGFNSPLHF.